The 17 T cell receptor beta chains below were found in one sample sequenced in a study of CD8 T cells in ankylosing spondylitis. Each CDR3 protein is one row after TCRdb ran MiXCR on the 5' RACE reads. This sample yields about 280,000 distinct CDR3 sequences, of which about 20% are seen a single time; less than 9% belongs to the top ten. The sample taken for sequencing was blood, either unsorted or a sorted T cell fraction (not recorded which). All receptors come from a male donor with ankylosing spondylitis or in good health (not recorded which).

J is TRBJ2-4 and V is TRBV9; 8 nucleotides align to TRBD1. The CDR3 spans 14 residues. Germline V lookup: CDR1 SGDLS, CDR2 YYNGEE. V gave up 7 bases and J gave up 4 bases; unmatched junction bases: 7. CDR3 in amino acids: CASSSNRGKNIQYF. The CDR3 nucleotides are TGTGCCAGCTCCTCAAACAGGGGGAAAAACATTCAGTACTTC.

On this clonotype itself: At one boundary the junction diverges from the germline segment, which might be a read error. This chain uses TRBV7-3 with TRBJ2-1, with 8 nucleotides matching TRBD2. This CDR3 has 15 amino acids. The germline gives CDR1 SGHTA, CDR2 FQGTGA. CDR3: CANSLTGTSRDEQFF. CDR3 bases: TGTGCCAACAGCTTGACCGGGACTAGTCGCGATGAGCAGTTCTTC.

This clonotype has just a few counts. The rearrangement uses TRBV28 and TRBJ1-1, with TRBD1 matching over 9 bases. The CDR3 is made up of 15 amino acids. Germline trimming cut 3 bases from V and 7 bases from J; bases unmatched to any gene: 9. Germline V gene data show CDR1 as MDHEN and CDR2 as SYDVKM. The CDR3 sequence: CASSFPGTGWIEAFF. As DNA, the CDR3 is TGTGCCAGCAGTTTTCCCGGGACAGGGTGGATTGAAGCTTTCTTT.

This clonotype has more than one count but fewer than ten. V is TRBV20-1 and J is TRBJ1-2; no firm D call. V gave up 1 base and J gave up 4 bases, with 4 bases separating them. The CDR3 extends over 11 amino acids. Germline loops: CDR1 DFQATT, CDR2 SNEGSKA (reference sequence). CDR3 sequence: CSARGTYGYTF. The CDR3 DNA is TGCAGTGCTAGAGGAACCTATGGCTACACCTTC.

This clonotype has just one count. This chain joins TRBV5-1 and TRBJ2-3; no clear D. There are 13 residues in the CDR3. The V and J ends lost 5 bases and 4 bases respectively, with 11 bases between them. Germline V gene data show CDR1 as SGHRS and CDR2 as YFSETQ. This CDR3 is CASRVGLADTQYF. In DNA form, the CDR3 reads TGCGCCAGCAGGGTGGGATTGGCAGATACGCAGTATTTT. The full variable domain, with the rest looked up from reference TRBV5-1 and TRBJ2-3, is KAGVTQTPRYLIKTRGQQVTLSCSPISGHRSVSWYQQTPGQGLQFLFEYFSETQRNKGNFPGRFSGRQFSNSRSEMNVSTLELGDSALYLCASRVGLADTQYFGPGTRLTVL.

The genes are TRBV20-1 and TRBJ2-1; D is possibly TRBD2 (6 bases). The CDR3 totals 16 residues. Germline V lookup: CDR1 DFQATT, CDR2 SNEGSKA (reference sequence). V was pared by 2 bases and J by 1 base, with 15 bases between. DNA of the CDR3: TGCAGTGCTAGATTCCGAGGGAGGAAATCCTACAATGAGCAGTTCTTC. Its translation: CSARFRGRKSYNEQFF.

This clonotype was observed many times. V is TRBV2 and J is TRBJ2-1; 7 positions agree with TRBD1. CDR3 length: 14 residues. The trim removed 9 bases at V and 2 bases at J, leaving 7 bases unmatched. Germline-derived CDR1 and CDR2 are SNHLY and FYNNEI. DNA for the CDR3: TGTGCCAGTCAGACAGGGAGCCCCTACAATGAGCAGTTCTTC. It translates to CASQTGSPYNEQFF.

This clonotype turned up a few times. This chain joins TRBV11-2 and TRBJ1-5, with D hard to call. The CDR3 sequence is 15 residues long. V was pared by 1 base and J by 4 bases, with 11 bases between. CDR1 and CDR2 (germline): SGHAT, FQNNGV. CDR3: CASSLGSGVNQPQHF. In DNA, the CDR3 is TGTGCCAGCAGCTTAGGGTCCGGGGTTAATCAGCCCCAGCATTTT.

The table lists this clonotype with many counts. J is TRBJ2-3 and V is TRBV5-5; 7 nucleotides agree with TRBD2. With V trimmed by 0 bases and J by 5 bases, 6 bases remained unmatched. Germline-derived CDR1 and CDR2 are SGHKS and YYEKEE (reference sequence). This CDR3 has 15 residues. The CDR3 loop is CASSLGASGGDTQYF. CDR3 coding DNA: TGTGCCAGCAGCTTGGGGGCTAGCGGTGGAGATACGCAGTATTTT.

The chain joins TRBV11-2 to TRBJ2-2; D is uncertain. The CDR3 length is 16 residues. The germline gives CDR1 SGHAT, CDR2 FQNNGV. Between the trimmed V and J ends, which lost 1 base and 1 base, there was a span of 10 bases. The CDR3 DNA reads TGTGCCAGCAGCTTAGTTTCCTCCCAGAACACCGGGGAGCTGTTTTTT. Translating it yields CASSLVSSQNTGELFF.

This clonotype was seen more than once but under ten times. The chain joins TRBV15 to TRBJ1-5; the match to TRBD1 covers 7 bases. The CDR3 has 15 amino acids. V dropped 1 base and J dropped 5; count of bases not matched to a gene: 5. Germline lookup yields CDR1 LNHNV and CDR2 YYDKDF (reference sequence). CDR3 bases: TGTGCCACCAGCAGAGGGGACAGAACAGATCAGCCCCAGCATTTT. Encoded protein: CATSRGDRTDQPQHF.

The rearrangement uses TRBV12-3 or TRBV12-4 and TRBJ2-2; 10 positions agree with TRBD2. The CDR3 totals 15 residues. V dropped 5 bases and J dropped 4; count of bases not matched to a gene: 4. CDR3 sequence (DNA): TGTGCCAGCAGTGCCGGGACTAGCGTCACCGGGGAGCTGTTTTTT. Its protein is CASSAGTSVTGELFF.

The CDR3 coding sequence is TGCAGTTATTGGGAGCTAGCCAAAAACATTCAGTACTTC. Translated, it gives CSYWELAKNIQYF. The V call is TRBV20-1, the J call TRBJ2-4, with D possibly TRBD2 on 5 matching bases. The CDR3 contains 13 residues. V was pared by 8 bases and J by 0 bases, with 11 bases between. Germline loops: CDR1 DFQATT, CDR2 SNEGSKA (reference sequence).

J is TRBJ2-7 and V is TRBV12-3 or TRBV12-4; 9 nucleotides line up with TRBD1. V gave up 3 bases and J gave up 0 bases; unmatched junction bases: 3. This CDR3 is built from 15 residues. The CDR3 DNA reads TGTGCCAGCAGTTTCGGACAGGGGAGCTCCTACGAGCAGTACGTC. It specifies CASSFGQGSSYEQYV.

This clonotype was counted ten times or more. The chain uses TRBV30 and TRBJ2-1, with D perhaps TRBD1 (5 bases). The CDR3 length is 14 residues. In germline, CDR1 is GTSNPN, CDR2 SVGIG (reference sequence). V shed 4 bases and J shed 1 base, with 11 bases lying between them. The CDR3 coding sequence is TGTGCCTGGAATCAGGGTCGGTCCTACAATGAGCAGTTCTTC. The encoded protein is CAWNQGRSYNEQFF.

The rearrangement uses TRBV27 and TRBJ1-3, with a tentative D call TRBD1 (5 bases). Germline V CDR1 and CDR2: MNHEY, SMNVEV (reference sequence). V dropped 6 bases and J dropped 6 bases, with 12 bases sitting between them. The CDR3 consists of 13 residues. CDR3 in amino acids: CASRRTRENTIYF. CDR3 DNA: TGTGCCAGCAGAAGGACAAGGGAAAACACCATATATTTT.

The J gene is TRBJ2-5, the V gene TRBV12-3 or TRBV12-4; D uncertain. Trimming pared 3 bases from V and 4 bases from J, leaving 6 bases between. The CDR3 spans 12 residues. The CDR3 DNA follows: TGTGCCAGCAGTTTTCCCCCAGAGACCCAGTACTTC. As protein: CASSFPPETQYF.